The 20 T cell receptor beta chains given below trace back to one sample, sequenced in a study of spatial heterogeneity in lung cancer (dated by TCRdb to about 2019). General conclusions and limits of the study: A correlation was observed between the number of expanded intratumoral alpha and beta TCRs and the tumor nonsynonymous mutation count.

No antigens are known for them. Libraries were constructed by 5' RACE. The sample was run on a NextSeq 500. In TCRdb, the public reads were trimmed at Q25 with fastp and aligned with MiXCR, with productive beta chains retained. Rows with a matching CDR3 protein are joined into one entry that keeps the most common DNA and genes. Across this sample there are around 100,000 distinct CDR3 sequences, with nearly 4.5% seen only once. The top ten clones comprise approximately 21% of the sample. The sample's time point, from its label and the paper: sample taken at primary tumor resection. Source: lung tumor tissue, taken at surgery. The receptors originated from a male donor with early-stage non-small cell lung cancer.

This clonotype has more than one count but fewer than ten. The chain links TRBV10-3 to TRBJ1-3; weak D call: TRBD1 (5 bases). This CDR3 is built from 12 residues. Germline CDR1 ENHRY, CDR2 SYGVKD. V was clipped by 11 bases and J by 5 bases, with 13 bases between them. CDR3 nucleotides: TGTGCCTCCGGAGGGGTTAGAAACACCATATATTTT. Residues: CASGGVRNTIYF.

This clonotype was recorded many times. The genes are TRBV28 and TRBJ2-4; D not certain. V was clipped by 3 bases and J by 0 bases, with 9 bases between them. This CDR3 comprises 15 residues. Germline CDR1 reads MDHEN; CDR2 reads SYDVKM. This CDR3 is CASSLGTVAKNIQYF. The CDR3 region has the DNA TGTGCCAGCAGTTTGGGAACGGTAGCCAAAAACATTCAGTACTTC.

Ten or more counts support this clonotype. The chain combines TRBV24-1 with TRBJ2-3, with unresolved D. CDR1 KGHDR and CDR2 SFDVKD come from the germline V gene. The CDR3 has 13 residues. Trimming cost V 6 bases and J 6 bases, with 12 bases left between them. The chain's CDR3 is CATSHGFRDTQYF. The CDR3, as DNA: TGTGCCACCAGTCACGGTTTTCGCGATACGCAGTATTTT.

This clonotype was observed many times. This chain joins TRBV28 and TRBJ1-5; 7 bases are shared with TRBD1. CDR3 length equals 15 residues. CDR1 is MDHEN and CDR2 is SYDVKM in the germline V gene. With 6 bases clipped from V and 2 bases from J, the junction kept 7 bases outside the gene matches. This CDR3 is CASRRQGWGNQPQHF. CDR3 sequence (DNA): TGTGCCAGCAGGCGACAGGGTTGGGGCAATCAGCCCCAGCATTTT.

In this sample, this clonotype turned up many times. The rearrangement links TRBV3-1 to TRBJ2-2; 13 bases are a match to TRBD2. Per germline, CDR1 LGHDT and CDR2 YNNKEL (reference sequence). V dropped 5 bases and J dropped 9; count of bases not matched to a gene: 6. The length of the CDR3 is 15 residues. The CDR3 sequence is CASSSRTSGSRELFF. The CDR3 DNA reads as TGTGCCAGCAGCTCCAGGACTAGCGGGAGCCGGGAGCTGTTTTTT.

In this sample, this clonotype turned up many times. CDR3 sequence (DNA): TGTGCCAGCAGTCCGTCCGGCACCGGGGAGCTGTTTTTT. It specifies CASSPSGTGELFF. The chain carries TRBV12-3 or TRBV12-4 and TRBJ2-2; no reliable D call. Trimming took off 5 bases at V and 4 bases at J, with 8 bases between the two ends. The CDR3 has 13 amino acids.

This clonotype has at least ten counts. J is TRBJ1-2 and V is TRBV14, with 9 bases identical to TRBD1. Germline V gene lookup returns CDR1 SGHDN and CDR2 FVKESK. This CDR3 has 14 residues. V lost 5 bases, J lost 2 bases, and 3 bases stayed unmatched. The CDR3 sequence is CASSTTGGNYGYTF. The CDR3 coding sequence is TGTGCCAGCAGCACCACAGGGGGCAACTATGGCTACACCTTC.

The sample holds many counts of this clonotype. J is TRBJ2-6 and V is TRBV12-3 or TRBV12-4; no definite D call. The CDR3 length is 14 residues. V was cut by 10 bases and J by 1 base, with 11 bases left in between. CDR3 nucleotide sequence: TGTGCCATAAGCTCGAGTTCTGGGGCCAACGTCCTGACTTTC. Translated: CAISSSSGANVLTF.

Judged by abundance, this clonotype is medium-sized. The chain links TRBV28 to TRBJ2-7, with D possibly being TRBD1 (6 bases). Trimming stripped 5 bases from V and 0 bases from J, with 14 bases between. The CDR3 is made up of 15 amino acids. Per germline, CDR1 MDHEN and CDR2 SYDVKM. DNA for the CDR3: TGTGCCAGCAGTCCCACAGGGTTTACCTCCTACGAGCAGTACTTC. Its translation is CASSPTGFTSYEQYF.

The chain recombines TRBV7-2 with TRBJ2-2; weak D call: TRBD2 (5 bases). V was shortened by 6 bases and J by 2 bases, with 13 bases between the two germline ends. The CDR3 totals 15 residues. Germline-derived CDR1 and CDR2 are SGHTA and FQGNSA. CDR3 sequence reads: CASSLTRANTGELFF. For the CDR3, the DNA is TGTGCCAGCAGTTTAACGCGGGCCAACACCGGGGAGCTGTTTTTT. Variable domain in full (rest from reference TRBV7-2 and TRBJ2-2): GAGVSQSPSNKVTEKGKDVELRCDPISGHTALYWYRQSLGQGLEFLIYFQGNSAPDKSGLPSDRFSAERTGGSVSTLTIQRTQQEDSAVYLCASSLTRANTGELFFGEGSRLTVL.

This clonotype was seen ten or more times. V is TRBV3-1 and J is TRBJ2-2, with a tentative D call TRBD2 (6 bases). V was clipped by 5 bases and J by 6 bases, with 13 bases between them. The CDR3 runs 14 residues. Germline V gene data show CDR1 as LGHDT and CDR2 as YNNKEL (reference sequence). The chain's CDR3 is CASSRDTGAGELFF. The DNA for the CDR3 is TGTGCCAGCAGCAGAGATACGGGGGCCGGGGAGCTGTTTTTT.

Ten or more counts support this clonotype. The CDR3 DNA sequence: TGTGCCAGCAGCCCCAGGCAGACTAGCGGAGAGACCCAGTACTTC. Protein product: CASSPRQTSGETQYF. The V and J genes are TRBV7-9 and TRBJ2-5; 9 nucleotides align to TRBD2. The V gene end was trimmed by 5 bases and the J gene end by 4 bases; junction bases not matched to a gene: 8. This CDR3 is 15 amino acids long. Germline CDR1 is SEHNR and CDR2 is FQNEAQ (reference sequence).

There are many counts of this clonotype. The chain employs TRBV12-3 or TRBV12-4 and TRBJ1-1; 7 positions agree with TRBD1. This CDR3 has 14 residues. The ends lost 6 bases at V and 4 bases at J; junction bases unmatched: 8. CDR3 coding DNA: TGTGCCAGCAGGCAGACAGGGAAGGGCACTGAAGCTTTCTTT. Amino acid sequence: CASRQTGKGTEAFF.

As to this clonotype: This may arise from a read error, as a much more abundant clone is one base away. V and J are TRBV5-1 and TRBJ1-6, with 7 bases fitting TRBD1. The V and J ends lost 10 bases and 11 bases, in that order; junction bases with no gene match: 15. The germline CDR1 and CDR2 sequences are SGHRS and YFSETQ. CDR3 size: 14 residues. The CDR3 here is CASSPGQPTTPLHF. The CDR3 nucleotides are TGCGCCTCGAGTCCGGGACAGCCCACTACACCCCTCCACTTT.

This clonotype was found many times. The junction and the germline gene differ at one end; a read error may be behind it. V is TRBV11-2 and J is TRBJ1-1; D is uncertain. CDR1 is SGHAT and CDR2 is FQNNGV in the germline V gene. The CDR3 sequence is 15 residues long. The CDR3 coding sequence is TGTGCCAGCAGCTTAGAAAGGGTCCCGAACTCTGAAGCTTTCTTT. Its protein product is CASSLERVPNSEAFF.

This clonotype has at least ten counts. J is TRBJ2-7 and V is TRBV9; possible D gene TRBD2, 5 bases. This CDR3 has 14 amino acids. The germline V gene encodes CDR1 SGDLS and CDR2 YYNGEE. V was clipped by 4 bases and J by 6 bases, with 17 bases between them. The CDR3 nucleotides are TGTGCCAGCAGCCCTACACTAGTAGAGGGCGAGCAGTACTTC. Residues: CASSPTLVEGEQYF.

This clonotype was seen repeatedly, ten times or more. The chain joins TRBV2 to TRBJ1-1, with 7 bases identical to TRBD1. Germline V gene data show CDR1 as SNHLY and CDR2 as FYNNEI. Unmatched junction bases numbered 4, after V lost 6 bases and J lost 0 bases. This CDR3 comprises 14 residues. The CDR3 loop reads CASSRQGVNTEAFF. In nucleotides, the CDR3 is TGTGCCAGCAGCAGACAGGGAGTGAACACTGAAGCTTTCTTT.

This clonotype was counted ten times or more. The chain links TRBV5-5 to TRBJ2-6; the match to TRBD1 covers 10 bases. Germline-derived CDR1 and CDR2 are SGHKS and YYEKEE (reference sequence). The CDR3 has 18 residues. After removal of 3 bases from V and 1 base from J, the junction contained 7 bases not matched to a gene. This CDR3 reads CASSSRDRGWSGANVLTF. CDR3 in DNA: TGTGCCAGCAGCTCCCGGGACAGGGGATGGTCTGGGGCCAACGTCCTGACTTTC.

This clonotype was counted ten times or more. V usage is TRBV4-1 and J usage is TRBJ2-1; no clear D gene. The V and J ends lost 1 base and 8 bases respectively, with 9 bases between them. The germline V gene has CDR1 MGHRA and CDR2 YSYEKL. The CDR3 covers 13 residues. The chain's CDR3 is CASSQAVGYEQFF. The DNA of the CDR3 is TGCGCCAGCAGCCAAGCCGTAGGCTATGAGCAGTTCTTC.

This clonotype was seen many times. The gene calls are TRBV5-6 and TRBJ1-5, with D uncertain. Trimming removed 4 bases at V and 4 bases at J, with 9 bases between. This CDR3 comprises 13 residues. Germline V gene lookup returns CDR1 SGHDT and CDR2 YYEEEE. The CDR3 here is CASSRGWNQPQHF. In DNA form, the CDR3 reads TGTGCCAGCAGCCGTGGTTGGAATCAGCCCCAGCATTTT.